This TCR beta chain was identified in a study of cytomegalovirus exposure and HLA in healthy donors. Study-level results: Later, an analysis showed that TCR beta chains associated with HLA were more clonally expanded than others that were equally common. Per published accounts, TCR beta sequences correctly predicted the HLA-A and HLA-B alleles of most subjects. By a later analysis, the bulk of CMV-associated TCR beta chains appeared HLA-restricted.

This clone turned up a few times. Antigen: not known. The CDR3 sequence is 16 residues long. V lost 6 bases and J 0 bases, leaving 16 bases between the germline ends. Germline CDR1 reads MNHNY; CDR2 reads SVGAGI (reference sequence). A multiplex PCR was run with 60 Vbeta primers and 13 Jbeta primers. Only in-frame clones appear in the TCRdb table, and some are missing; sequencing was by immunoSEQ multiplex PCR. The sample contains about 130,000 clones, 10% to 13% of which appear only once. The rearrangement links TRBV6-6 to TRBJ2-3; TRBD2 might be the D (6 bases). The sample consisted of PBMCs. The receptor was derived from a woman between 18 and 29 years old in good health and CMV-seropositive. The CDR3: CASRRPGDHSTDTQYF. The CDR3 nucleotides are TGTGCCAGCAGGCGTCCGGGGGACCATAGCACAGATACGCAGTATTTT.